This paragraph reports one T cell receptor beta chain. Sampled blood was obtained at baseline, cycle 4 day 1, and cycle 7 day 1. Method: immunoSEQ multiplex PCR; TCRdb's copy keeps in-frame clones and lacks some. The sample holds nearly 60,000 clones; over 80% are singletons and the top ten take under 4%. This sample is part of a study of OX40 agonist ivuxolimab in advanced cancers. Study details: The dose-escalation cohort was about 87% male, with a mean age of around 54 years, ranging about 23 to 90.

Sequencing used CD4+ or CD8+ T cells sorted from blood, obtained in a trial of the OX40 agonist ivuxolimab. The clonotype originates from an adult with an advanced solid tumor such as melanoma, head and neck, liver or kidney cancer.

The chain's CDR3 is CASSIEQGNEQFF. CDR3 nucleotide sequence: TGTGCCAGTAGTATAGAACAAGGCAATGAGCAGTTCTTC. The chain couples TRBV19 to TRBJ2-1, with D uncertain. The CDR3 is made up of 13 amino acids. V lost 0 bases to trimming and J lost 6 bases, with 6 bases between them. Per germline, CDR1 LNHDA and CDR2 SQIVND (reference sequence). The whole variable domain, filled in from reference TRBV19 and TRBJ2-1, reads DGGITQSPKYLFRKEGQNVTLSCEQNLNHDAMYWYRQDPGQGLRLIYYSQIVNDFQKGDIAEGYSVSREKKESFPLTVTSAQKNPTAFYLCASSIEQGNEQFFGPGTRLTVL.